This entry lists 12 T cell receptor beta chains sequenced from one sample in a study of blood T cell repertoires in COVID-19. Repertoires were generated with immunoSEQ multiplex PCR, while TCRdb's copy carries only in-frame clones and drops some. The sample consists of almost 400,000 clones, 88% of them appearing once. The sample was PBMCs or T cells enriched from blood (not recorded which). Receptors were obtained from a woman aged 25-40 years with acute COVID-19.

The chain uses TRBV3-1 (or the pseudogene TRBV3-2) and TRBJ2-6, with D possibly TRBD1 on 5 matching bases. Trimming left V 7 bases short and J 2 bases short, with 21 bases between. The CDR3 totals 18 residues. CDR1 is LGHDT and CDR2 is YNNKEL in the germline V gene (reference sequence). CDR3 amino acids: CASTHSDIPRPGANVLTF. In nucleotides, the CDR3 is TGTGCCAGCACCCACTCGGACATTCCTAGGCCTGGGGCCAACGTCCTGACTTTC.

This clone was seen just once. The rearrangement links TRBV18 to TRBJ2-3; TRBD2 agrees at 12 bases. The germline gives CDR1 KGHSH, CDR2 LQKENI. The CDR3 consists of 16 residues. With 6 bases clipped from V and 6 bases from J, the junction kept 10 bases outside the gene matches. The CDR3: CASSQLAGGLKDTQYF. For the CDR3, the DNA is TGTGCCAGCTCGCAACTAGCGGGGGGACTTAAGGATACGCAGTATTTT.

The V and J genes are TRBV9 and TRBJ2-7, with 12 bases identical to TRBD1. The CDR3 contains 17 residues. The V and J ends lost 3 bases and 2 bases, in that order; junction bases with no gene match: 9. Per germline, CDR1 SGDLS and CDR2 YYNGEE. The CDR3 region is CASSGWDRGRGTYEQYF. In nucleotides, the CDR3 is TGTGCCAGCAGCGGCTGGGACAGGGGGCGGGGAACCTACGAGCAGTACTTC. Full variable domain (rest looked up from reference TRBV9 and TRBJ2-7): DSGVTQTPKHLITATGQRVTLRCSPRSGDLSVYWYQQSLDQGLQFLIQYYNGEERAKGNILERFSAQQFPDLHSELNLSSLELGDSALYFCASSGWDRGRGTYEQYFGPGTRLTVT.

J is TRBJ2-1 and V is TRBV7-3; TRBD2 agrees at 11 bases. Per the germline V gene, CDR1 is SGHTA and CDR2 is FQGTGA. The CDR3 runs to 15 residues. J lost 7 bases, V lost 5 bases, and 7 bases had no gene match. The CDR3 here is CASSLTSGELNEQFF. CDR3 nucleotides: TGTGCCAGCAGCCTGACTAGCGGGGAGCTTAATGAGCAGTTCTTC.

The chain links TRBV29-1 to TRBJ1-4; 8 bases agree with TRBD1. The J segment lost 4 bases and the V segment lost 6 bases, leaving 10 bases of the junction unmatched. Germline CDR1 SQVTM, CDR2 ANQGSEA. This CDR3 is 15 amino acids long. CDR3 loop: CSVAWGTGGNEKLFF. The CDR3 DNA follows: TGCAGCGTCGCGTGGGGGACAGGAGGTAATGAAAAACTGTTTTTT.

This clone came up a few times. V usage is TRBV6-5 and J usage is TRBJ2-7; the match to TRBD1 covers 9 bases. This CDR3 contains 15 residues. V shed 5 bases and J 7 bases; nucleotides not matched to a gene: 12. Germline CDR1 MNHEY, CDR2 SVGAGI. The CDR3 coding sequence is TGTGCCAGCAGTCCTCCGGGACAGGGATCGGGGGAGCAGTACTTC. It is translated as CASSPPGQGSGEQYF.

The V call is TRBV2, the J call TRBJ2-5; D may be TRBD2 (5 bases). This CDR3 region has 16 residues. Germline V gene sequence: CDR1 SNHLY, CDR2 FYNNEI. V was trimmed by 4 bases and J by 3 bases, leaving 18 bases between them. CDR3: CASSGVLVAPKETQYF. DNA for the CDR3: TGTGCCAGCAGTGGGGTTTTGGTAGCGCCAAAAGAGACCCAGTACTTC.

The V and J genes are TRBV5-5 and TRBJ1-2; no clear D gene. Germline V gene sequence: CDR1 SGHKS, CDR2 YYEKEE (reference sequence). This CDR3 has 13 amino acids. V was trimmed by 3 bases and J by 8 bases, leaving 14 bases between them. CDR3 residues: CASSSAGPMGYTF. The CDR3 bases are TGTGCCAGCAGCTCCGCGGGCCCTATGGGCTACACCTTC.

The gene calls are TRBV14 and TRBJ1-4; D uncertain. Trimming pared 0 bases from V and 0 bases from J, leaving 8 bases between. Germline assignment: CDR1 SGHDN and CDR2 FVKESK. This CDR3 contains 16 residues. CDR3 in amino acids: CASSQEDSATNEKLFF. CDR3 bases: TGTGCCAGCAGCCAAGAAGACTCAGCAACTAATGAAAAACTGTTTTTT.

J is TRBJ2-1 and V is TRBV7-3; D unclear. V was shortened by 0 bases and J by 1 base, with 19 bases between the two germline ends. Germline loops: CDR1 SGHTA, CDR2 FQGTGA. This CDR3 is 19 amino acids long. In DNA, the CDR3 is TGTGCCAGCAGCTTAACGGCCCTGTCCCTAGACGTATCCTACAATGAGCAGTTCTTC. Its translation is CASSLTALSLDVSYNEQFF.

This chain links TRBV29-1 with TRBJ2-1; possibly TRBD1 for D (6 bases). V dropped 4 bases and J dropped 3 bases, with 10 bases sitting between them. This CDR3 is built from 13 residues. CDR1 SQVTM and CDR2 ANQGSEA come from the germline V gene. CDR3 amino acids: CSVARTDYNEQFF. The CDR3 bases are TGCAGCGTTGCCAGGACAGACTACAATGAGCAGTTCTTC.

This chain connects TRBV20-1 to TRBJ2-7; D gene uncertain. Germline CDR1 and CDR2: DFQATT and SNEGSKA (reference sequence). The CDR3 consists of 11 residues. Trimming shortened V by 4 bases and J by 5 bases, and 9 bases separated the two germline ends. CDR3 nucleotides: TGCAGTGCTACGTCCTTTGACGAGCAGTACTTC. Amino acids: CSATSFDEQYF.